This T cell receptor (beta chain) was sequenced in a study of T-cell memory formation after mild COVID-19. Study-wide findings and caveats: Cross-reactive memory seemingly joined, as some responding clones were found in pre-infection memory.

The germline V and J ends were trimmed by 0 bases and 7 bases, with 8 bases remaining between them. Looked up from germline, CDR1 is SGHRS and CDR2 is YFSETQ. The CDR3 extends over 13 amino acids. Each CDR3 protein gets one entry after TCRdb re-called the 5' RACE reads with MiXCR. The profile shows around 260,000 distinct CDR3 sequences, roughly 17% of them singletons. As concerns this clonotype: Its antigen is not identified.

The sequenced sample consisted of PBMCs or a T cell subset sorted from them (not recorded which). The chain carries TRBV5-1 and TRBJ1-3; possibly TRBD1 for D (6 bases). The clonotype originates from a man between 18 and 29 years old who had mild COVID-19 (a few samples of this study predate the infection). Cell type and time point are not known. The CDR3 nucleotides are TGCGCCAGCAGCTTGGACAGGGCCAACACCATATATTTT. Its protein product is CASSLDRANTIYF.